The sample holds many counts of the clone carrying this T cell receptor beta chain. Antigen unknown. The sample belongs to a study of T cell repertoires in cytomegalovirus infection. Across the whole study: Signatures in public TCR beta sequences pointed to both CMV infection and matching HLA type.

TCRdb ran MiXCR on the reads and lists one entry per CDR3 protein. Among approximately 500,000 distinct CDR3 sequences, 10% to 12% were seen once, and the ten largest hold roughly a tenth. This CDR3 comprises 13 residues. Per the germline V gene, CDR1 is LNHDA and CDR2 is SQIVND (reference sequence). With 2 bases removed from V and 0 bases from J, the gap between germline ends came to 4 bases. General study results and limits: Of the TCR beta families, the public ones yielded a cumulative frequency that identified carriers of CMV plus the relevant HLA. CMV-specific TCR beta clonotypes restricted by HLA-C dominated the ex vivo response.

The chain has TRBV19 and TRBJ1-2; no reliable D call. Sequencing used PBMCs. The receptor comes from a human donor in good health (CMV status not recorded). Some clones in this sample may be carry-over from other donors' samples. This chain's CDR3 is CASSILANYGYTF. The CDR3 region has the DNA TGTGCCAGTAGTATATTAGCTAACTATGGCTACACCTTC.